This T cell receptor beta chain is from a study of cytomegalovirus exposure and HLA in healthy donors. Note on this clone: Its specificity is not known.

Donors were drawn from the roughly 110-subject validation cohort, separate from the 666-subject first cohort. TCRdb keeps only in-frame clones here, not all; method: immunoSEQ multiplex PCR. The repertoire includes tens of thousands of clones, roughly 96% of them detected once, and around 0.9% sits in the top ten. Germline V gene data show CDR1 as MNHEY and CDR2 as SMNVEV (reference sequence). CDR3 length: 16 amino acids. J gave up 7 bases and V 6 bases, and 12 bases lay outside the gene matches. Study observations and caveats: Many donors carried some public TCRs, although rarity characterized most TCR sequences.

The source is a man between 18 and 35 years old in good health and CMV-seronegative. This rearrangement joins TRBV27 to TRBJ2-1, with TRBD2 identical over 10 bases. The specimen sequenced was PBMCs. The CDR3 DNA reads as TGTGCCAGCAGCCTTGGCGGGACTAGCGTCTTTAATGAGCAGTTCTTC. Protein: CASSLGGTSVFNEQFF.